Below, 27 T cell receptor beta chains from the same sample are listed, as sequenced in a study of post-analysis software for immune sequencing data (dated by TCRdb to between 2014 and 2017). Study-wide conclusions, independent of this receptor: Significantly higher frequencies in patients than in controls were found for several TRBV segments, including TRBV5-6, TRBV5-1 and TRBV20-1.

Libraries were built with PCR. TCRdb records Illumina HiSeq 2500 as the sequencer. Unique molecular identifiers were incorporated into TCR beta cDNA libraries to reduce PCR and sequencing biases. TCRdb handled the public reads itself, with Q25 trimming in fastp and clone calling in MiXCR, and kept productive beta chains. Every distinct CDR3 protein forms one entry, paired with its most common genes and DNA. The sample yields approximately 730,000 distinct CDR3 sequences; around 46% were counted once. The ten largest clones capture roughly 5.2% of the sample. No antigens are known for them. Sample: blood. The receptors here all came from a girl between 10 and 17 years old with multiple sclerosis.

In this sample, this clonotype turned up a few times. V is TRBV29-1 and J is TRBJ2-1, with D perhaps TRBD1 (6 bases). CDR3 length: 16 amino acids. V dropped 1 base and J dropped 1 base, with 14 bases sitting between them. CDR1 and CDR2 (germline): SQVTM, ANQGSEA. The CDR3 coding sequence is TGCAGCGTTGAAGGACAGGCCGATTTTTCCTACAATGAGCAGTTCTTC. This sequence encodes CSVEGQADFSYNEQFF.

The V and J genes are TRBV12-3 or TRBV12-4 and TRBJ2-5; the match to TRBD1 covers 7 bases. The CDR3 consists of 12 residues. Unmatched junction bases numbered 3, after V lost 8 bases and J lost 3 bases. CDR3 in DNA: TGTGCCAGCGGACAGGTCGAAGAGACCCAGTACTTC. Amino acids: CASGQVEETQYF.

This clonotype was detected only a few times. The genes are TRBV10-3 and TRBJ1-1, with D perhaps matching TRBD1 (5 bases). This CDR3 has 12 residues. Germline CDR1 reads ENHRY; CDR2 reads SYGVKD. The V end lost 2 bases, the J end lost 8 bases, and 9 bases lay between the germline ends. CDR3 region: CAISERGLEAFF. DNA for the CDR3: TGTGCCATCAGTGAGCGGGGCCTGGAAGCTTTCTTT.

The rearrangement uses TRBV7-2 and TRBJ2-2; TRBD1 or TRBD2 may be the D gene (5 bases each). V dropped 5 bases and J dropped 4 bases, with 17 bases sitting between them. From germline, CDR1 is SGHTA and CDR2 FQGNSA. This CDR3 comprises 16 residues. CDR3 nucleotide sequence: TGTGCCAGCAGCCTAAGCGGAAGGACAACCACCGGGGAGCTGTTTTTT. It yields the protein CASSLSGRTTTGELFF.

This clonotype occurred a few times. This chain links TRBV7-2 with TRBJ1-5; no clear D gene. The CDR3 loop spans 13 amino acids. V was trimmed by 4 bases and J by 7 bases, leaving 11 bases between them. CDR1 and CDR2 from the germline V gene are SGHTA and FQGNSA. The CDR3 is CASSSIPRQPQHF. The CDR3 DNA sequence: TGTGCCAGCAGCTCTATCCCCCGGCAGCCCCAGCATTTT.

V and J are TRBV6-5 and TRBJ2-5; possibly TRBD2 for D (6 bases). Trimming removed 6 bases at V and 5 bases at J, with 16 bases between. Germline lookup yields CDR1 MNHEY and CDR2 SVGAGI. The CDR3 runs to 14 residues. The CDR3 bases are TGTGCCAGCAGACGCTCTGCGGGGCGCGAGACCCAGTACTTC. Its protein product is CASRRSAGRETQYF.

This clonotype appeared many times. The CDR3 DNA sequence: TGTGCCAGCAGTTTTGGGGGCTACGAGCAGTACTTC. It codes for CASSFGGYEQYF. The chain employs TRBV12-3 or TRBV12-4 and TRBJ2-7; D tentatively reads TRBD1 or TRBD2 (5 bases each). The CDR3 has 12 residues. Trimming shortened V by 3 bases and J by 3 bases, and 6 bases separated the two germline ends.

The rearrangement joins TRBV4-1 to TRBJ2-3, with unresolved D. The CDR3 is 16 residues long. V gave up 4 bases and J gave up 0 bases, with 14 bases separating them. Germline CDR1 and CDR2: MGHRA and YSYEKL. CDR3 sequence reads: CASSPTPGTSTDTQYF. In DNA form, the CDR3 reads TGCGCCAGCAGCCCAACCCCGGGCACTAGCACAGATACGCAGTATTTT.

A few counts support this clonotype. V gene TRBV20-1 combines with J gene TRBJ2-1; possibly TRBD2 for D (6 bases). Trimming shortened V by 6 bases and J by 9 bases, and 6 bases separated the two germline ends. Germline loops: CDR1 DFQATT, CDR2 SNEGSKA (reference sequence). The CDR3 extends over 9 amino acids. The CDR3 DNA reads as TGCAGTGCGGGGGGTGAGCAGTTCTTC. Translating it yields CSAGGEQFF.

About this clonotype: A much larger clone lies a single base off, so this may be a read error. The chain employs TRBV14 and TRBJ2-3, with TRBD1 matching over 9 bases. Germline-derived CDR1 and CDR2 are SGHDN and FVKESK. This CDR3 region has 17 residues. The CDR3 DNA is TGTGCCAGCAGCCAAGATAGCCCGGGACAGGGCACAGATATGCAGTATTTT. It is translated as CASSQDSPGQGTDMQYF.

In its sample, this clonotype was seen once. The chain recombines TRBV28 with TRBJ1-2; no firm D call. The CDR3 sequence is 13 residues long. Per the germline V gene, CDR1 is MDHEN and CDR2 is SYDVKM. Trimming removed 4 bases from V and 3 bases from J, with 9 bases in between. CDR3 amino acids: CASSWAGDYGYTF. CDR3 sequence (DNA): TGTGCCAGCAGTTGGGCAGGAGACTATGGCTACACCTTC.

This clonotype was observed a single time. The chain joins TRBV30 to TRBJ1-2, with a possible D match to TRBD1 (6 bases). The CDR3 spans 12 residues. Germline values: CDR1 GTSNPN, CDR2 SVGIG (reference sequence). The CDR3 region is CAADRSGYGYTF. The CDR3 DNA is TGTGCTGCGGACAGAAGCGGCTATGGCTACACCTTC.

This rearrangement joins TRBV12-3 or TRBV12-4 to TRBJ2-7, with a possible D match to TRBD2 (6 bases). The CDR3 length is 14 residues. With 5 bases removed from V and 4 bases from J, the gap between germline ends came to 15 bases. In nucleotides, the CDR3 is TGTGCCAGCAGTGGGACTCCGGACCGATACGAGCAGTACTTC. Protein sequence: CASSGTPDRYEQYF.

This clonotype was seen more than once but under ten times. The V gene is TRBV20-1, the J gene TRBJ1-2, with D perhaps matching TRBD1 (6 bases). Deletions cut 6 bases from V and 2 bases from J, with 13 bases between. This CDR3 has 13 residues. Germline lookup yields CDR1 DFQATT and CDR2 SNEGSKA (reference sequence). The CDR3 region is CSAPRGANYGYTF. The CDR3 coding sequence is TGCAGTGCCCCCCGGGGGGCCAACTATGGCTACACCTTC.

V usage is TRBV11-2 and J usage is TRBJ1-2; D perhaps matches TRBD1 (5 bases). This CDR3 is built from 13 residues. Trimming stripped 6 bases from V and 2 bases from J, with 10 bases between. CDR1 SGHAT and CDR2 FQNNGV come from the germline V gene. As DNA, the CDR3 is TGTGCCAGCAGGCCGCGACAGAACTATGGCTACACCTTC. Translated, it gives CASRPRQNYGYTF.

This clonotype was detected ten times or more. The genes are TRBV7-9 and TRBJ1-2, with 8 bases lining up with TRBD1. Germline values: CDR1 SEHNR, CDR2 FQNEAQ (reference sequence). The CDR3 sequence is 13 residues long. The V segment lost 4 bases and the J segment 3 bases; nucleotides outside the gene matches: 1. The CDR3 reads CASSSTGDYGYTF. The CDR3 nucleotides are TGTGCCAGCAGCTCGACAGGGGACTATGGCTACACCTTC.

This clonotype was observed once. This chain links TRBV6-5 with TRBJ2-4; 10 nucleotides match TRBD1. Germline trimming cut 1 base from V and 13 bases from J; bases unmatched to any gene: 10. CDR3 length: 15 amino acids. CDR1 MNHEY and CDR2 SVGAGI come from the germline V gene. CDR3 amino acids: CASSYWGDRGGEQYF. CDR3 bases: TGTGCCAGCAGTTACTGGGGGGACAGGGGAGGGGAGCAGTACTTC.

V is TRBV5-6 and J is TRBJ2-7; D remains ambiguous. CDR1 SGHDT and CDR2 YYEEEE come from the germline V gene. Trimming removed 1 base at V and 7 bases at J, with 12 bases between. This CDR3 spans 13 amino acids. The CDR3 DNA sequence: TGTGCCAGCAGCTTGCGGACGGTTTTAGAGCAGTACTTC. It encodes CASSLRTVLEQYF.

This clonotype was recorded many times. J is TRBJ2-4 and V is TRBV7-2; TRBD1 aligns across 9 bases. Germline trimming cut 8 bases from V and 3 bases from J; bases unmatched to any gene: 5. There are 14 residues in the CDR3. Per germline, CDR1 SGHTA and CDR2 FQGNSA. For the CDR3, the DNA is TGTGCCAGCGGGGACAGGGCCGGCAAAAACATTCAGTACTTC. It codes for CASGDRAGKNIQYF.

The J gene is TRBJ2-7, the V gene TRBV20-1, with 11 bases that match TRBD2. The CDR3 contains 16 residues. Germline V CDR1 and CDR2: DFQATT, SNEGSKA (reference sequence). J was trimmed by 1 base and V by 3 bases; bases with no gene match: 8. This chain's CDR3 is CSARVLRLAGSYEQYF. DNA of the CDR3: TGCAGTGCTAGGGTTTTGCGACTAGCGGGGTCCTACGAGCAGTACTTC.

The chain couples TRBV12-3 or TRBV12-4 to TRBJ1-5; no reliable D call. V dropped 4 bases and J dropped 7 bases, with 8 bases sitting between them. The CDR3 contains 12 residues. The CDR3 spells CASSYVPQPQHF. Written as DNA, the CDR3 is TGTGCCAGCAGTTACGTACCCCAGCCCCAGCATTTT.

A few counts support this clonotype. V gene TRBV20-1 combines with J gene TRBJ2-5; 7 bases are shared with TRBD1. This CDR3 spans 14 amino acids. Germline V gives CDR1 DFQATT, CDR2 SNEGSKA (reference sequence). V shed 3 bases, J shed 4 bases, and the junction held 8 bases outside the gene matches. The CDR3 here is CSASERQGPETQYF. The CDR3 DNA sequence: TGCAGTGCTAGTGAAAGACAGGGCCCAGAGACCCAGTACTTC.

The chain uses TRBV28 and TRBJ2-3; perhaps D is TRBD1 or TRBD2 (5 bases each). The CDR3 covers 15 residues. Trimming shortened V by 2 bases and J by 4 bases, and 13 bases separated the two germline ends. Germline CDR1 reads MDHEN; CDR2 reads SYDVKM. CDR3 loop: CASSLVGPLADTQYF. Written as DNA, the CDR3 is TGTGCCAGCAGTTTAGTGGGACCGTTGGCAGATACGCAGTATTTT.

A few counts support this clonotype. The chain combines TRBV30 with TRBJ2-1; D is ambiguous. CDR1 is GTSNPN and CDR2 is SVGIG in the germline V gene (reference sequence). CDR3 length equals 14 residues. V gave up 0 bases and J gave up 12 bases, with 18 bases separating them. In DNA form, the CDR3 reads TGTGCCTGGAGTGTCAACGGTCTCAATGGATGGCAGTTCTTC. Translating it yields CAWSVNGLNGWQFF.

The chain uses TRBV5-1 and TRBJ2-5; a weak D match, TRBD1 (5 bases). This CDR3 region has 15 residues. Trimming removed 0 bases at V and 2 bases at J, with 11 bases between. The germline gives CDR1 SGHRS, CDR2 YFSETQ. The CDR3 DNA reads as TGCGCCAGCAGCTTGGTTGGGCAGGGACAAGAGACCCAGTACTTC. Translating it yields CASSLVGQGQETQYF. Using reference TRBV5-1 and TRBJ2-5 for the parts outside the CDR3, the full variable domain is KAGVTQTPRYLIKTRGQQVTLSCSPISGHRSVSWYQQTPGQGLQFLFEYFSETQRNKGNFPGRFSGRQFSNSRSEMNVSTLELGDSALYLCASSLVGQGQETQYFGPGTRLLVL.

This clonotype occurred once. This chain connects TRBV3-1 to TRBJ2-3; TRBD2 aligns across 8 bases. CDR1 is LGHDT and CDR2 is YNNKEL in the germline V gene (reference sequence). V trimming: 4 bases; J trimming: 4 bases; junction bases outside the gene matches: 10. The CDR3 is 16 residues long. The CDR3 spells CASSPGGVRPADTQYF. Here the CDR3 DNA reads TGTGCCAGCAGCCCGGGGGGGGTACGCCCCGCAGATACGCAGTATTTT.

This clonotype occurred a few times. V gene TRBV12-3 or TRBV12-4 combines with J gene TRBJ1-6; no clear D. The CDR3 sequence is 15 residues long. The germline V and J ends were trimmed by 6 bases and 7 bases, with 16 bases remaining between them. The CDR3 DNA is TGTGCCAGCAGCGTGGACCTCCCCGGGAATTCACCCCTCCACTTT. Amino acids: CASSVDLPGNSPLHF.